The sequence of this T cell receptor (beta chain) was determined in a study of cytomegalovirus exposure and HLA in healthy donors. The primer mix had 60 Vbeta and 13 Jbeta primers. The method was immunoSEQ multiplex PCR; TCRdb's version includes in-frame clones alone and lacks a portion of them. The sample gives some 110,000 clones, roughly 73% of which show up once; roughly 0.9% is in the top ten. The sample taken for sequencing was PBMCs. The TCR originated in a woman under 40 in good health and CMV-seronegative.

CDR3 amino acids: CASSSPIGVYEQYF. The DNA for the CDR3 is TGTGCCAGCAGTTCACCGATCGGGGTCTACGAGCAGTACTTC. The chain links TRBV27 to TRBJ2-7; D might be TRBD2 (5 bases). Per germline, CDR1 MNHEY and CDR2 SMNVEV (reference sequence). CDR3 length: 14 residues. Trimming removed 4 bases from V and 3 bases from J, with 13 bases in between.